The source of this T cell receptor beta chain is a study of T cell repertoires in cytomegalovirus infection (dated by TCRdb to the late 2010s). Broadly, across the study: Because public TCR beta signatures pointed to carriage of CMV infection together with the matching HLA type, the HLA type of each donor mattered for the analysis. Overall study outcomes, separate from this receptor: The ex vivo response was dominated by HLA-C-restricted CMV-specific TCR beta clonotypes, and the single most frequent clonotype in two of eight donors was supplied by these HLA-C-restricted clonotypes. Cumulative frequency of public TCR beta family members discriminated carriers of CMV infection plus the relevant HLA type in this cohort and an independent 352-donor cohort.

From the germline V gene (reference sequence), CDR1 is PRHDT and CDR2 is FYEKMQ. The CDR3 starts with the cysteine, ends with the phenylalanine, and has 19 residues. Only the CDR3 portion is preserved as DNA: 57 bases, with reading frame beginning at the first base. Germline trimming: 0 bases from V, 1 base from J; junction bases outside gene matches: 10. Points on this clonotype: This receptor's antigen is unknown. No qualities accompany the bases; no much larger clone lies one base away.

Sequencing used an Illumina HiSeq 1500. The raw public reads went through TCRdb reprocessing: fastp at Q25, MiXCR clone calling, in-frame beta chains kept. Rows are combined by CDR3 protein, so each entry shows the most common genes and DNA. Present in this sample are 200,000 to 250,000 distinct CDR3 sequences, under 25% of which were seen just once. The biggest ten clones account for around a sixth of the sample. Sequenced input: CD8+ T cells from PBMCs. The sequence was obtained from a human donor in good health (CMV status not recorded). Some clones in this sample may be carry-over from other donors' samples. The rearranged chain carries TRBV13 and TRBJ1-1, with 11 junctional bases fitting TRBD1. In nucleotide form, the sequence is TGTGCCAGCAGCTTAGGCCTGGTAGGACAGGGGGCTTCGAACACTGAAGCTTTCTTT. Its translation reads: CASSLGLVGQGASNTEAFF. The full variable domain, with segments outside the CDR3 supplied by the reference TRBV13 and TRBJ1-1 proteins, appears as AAGVIQSPRHLIKEKRETATLKCYPIPRHDTVYWYQQGPGQDPQFLISFYEKMQSDKGSIPDRFSAQQFSDYHSELNMSSLELGDSALYFCASSLGLVGQGASNTEAFFGQGTRLTVV.